Each of the 14 T cell receptor beta chains below was sequenced from the same sample in a study of CD8+CD57+ T cells in acquired aplastic anemia. Before being chosen for sequencing, patients had shown CD8+CD57+ cell expansion by flow cytometry. Profiles of TCR beta VDJ and CDR3 were generated from a genomic DNA template. TCRdb analysed the reads with MiXCR anew, one entry per CDR3 protein. Seen here are some 200,000 distinct CDR3 sequences, roughly 53% observed once, and the top ten hold 15% to 20%. Sequenced input: sorted CD4+, CD8+, or CD8+CD57+ T cells (not recorded which) from PBMCs. The origin of the receptors is a human donor with aplastic anemia.

This clonotype was seen ten or more times. The rearrangement uses TRBV9 and TRBJ2-5; D is uncertain. Trimming removed 4 bases from V and 1 base from J, with 8 bases in between. This CDR3 region has 13 residues. Germline V gene sequence: CDR1 SGDLS, CDR2 YYNGEE. CDR3 amino acids: CASSSNIQETQYF. In nucleotides, the CDR3 is TGTGCCAGCAGCTCCAATATCCAAGAGACCCAGTACTTC.

This chain links TRBV2 with TRBJ1-2; no clear D. Germline CDR1 SNHLY, CDR2 FYNNEI. The V and J ends lost 1 base and 1 base respectively, with 10 bases between them. This CDR3 is built from 15 residues. The CDR3 is CASSEGKGLNYGYTF. The CDR3 bases are TGTGCCAGCAGTGAAGGGAAGGGCCTTAACTATGGCTACACCTTC.

CDR3 coding DNA: TGTGCCAGCAGCTTAGTCGCCAGGAGCGGCTACACCTTC. Its protein product is CASSLVARSGYTF. The chain couples TRBV7-6 to TRBJ1-2; D is unresolved. CDR1 is SGHVS and CDR2 is FNYEAQ in the germline V gene. CDR3 length: 13 residues. Trimming took off 1 base at V and 8 bases at J, with 11 bases between the two ends.

This chain connects TRBV5-1 to TRBJ2-1; 8 nucleotides line up with TRBD2. The CDR3 sequence is 15 residues long. CDR1 and CDR2 (germline): SGHRS, YFSETQ. V lost 3 bases to trimming and J lost 4 bases; unmatched junction nucleotides: 6. The CDR3 reads CASSSPGLEYNEQFF. Written as DNA, the CDR3 is TGCGCCAGCAGCTCACCGGGACTAGAGTACAATGAGCAGTTCTTC.

This chain links TRBV24-1 with TRBJ2-3, with D hard to call. The CDR3 is made up of 13 amino acids. V lost 6 bases and J lost 2, with 8 bases in between. The germline CDR1 and CDR2 sequences are KGHDR and SFDVKD. CDR3 residues: CATSQRLTDTQYF. In nucleotides, the CDR3 is TGTGCCACCAGTCAAAGGCTCACAGATACGCAGTATTTT.

This clonotype was seen only once. The chain links TRBV24-1 to TRBJ1-4, with D tentatively TRBD1 (5 bases). CDR1 and CDR2 from the germline V gene are KGHDR and SFDVKD. This CDR3 has 15 amino acids. V was shortened by 4 bases and J by 0 bases, with 8 bases between the two germline ends. The CDR3 coding sequence is TGTGCCACCAGTGACCCGACAGCAACTAATGAAAAACTGTTTTTT. The encoded protein is CATSDPTATNEKLFF.

In DNA form, the CDR3 reads TGTGCCAGCAGTTCTACCTACACTAAAAACATTCAGTACTTC. Translating gives CASSSTYTKNIQYF. The chain links TRBV6-1 to TRBJ2-4; no clear D. This CDR3 has 14 residues. Trimming shortened V by 5 bases and J by 4 bases, and 12 bases separated the two germline ends. CDR1 MNHNS and CDR2 SASEGT come from the germline V gene.

The V call is TRBV2, the J call TRBJ1-1, with 7 bases fitting TRBD1. The germline gives CDR1 SNHLY, CDR2 FYNNEI. This CDR3 spans 14 amino acids. Unmatched junction bases numbered 5, after V lost 6 bases and J lost 1 base. The DNA of the CDR3 is TGTGCCAGCAGACGAAACAGGGGGAACACTGAAGCTTTCTTT. It codes for CASRRNRGNTEAFF.

This clonotype was observed a few times. Given a much more abundant clone one base away, this may be a read error. This chain joins TRBV19 and TRBJ2-7; D call uncertain. V lost 4 bases, J lost 3 bases, and 4 bases lay in between. Germline V gives CDR1 LNHDA, CDR2 SQIVND (reference sequence). This CDR3 contains 11 residues. DNA of the CDR3: TGTGCCAGTAGTAACCTCTACGAGCAGTACTTC. Its translation: CASSNLYEQYF.

This clonotype was detected ten times or more. The J gene is TRBJ1-5, the V gene TRBV5-1; D not certain. This CDR3 has 13 amino acids. Germline CDR1 is SGHRS and CDR2 is YFSETQ. Trimming stripped 0 bases from V and 5 bases from J, with 6 bases between. Here the CDR3 reads CASSLAQDQPQHF. For the CDR3, the DNA is TGCGCCAGCAGCTTGGCCCAGGATCAGCCCCAGCATTTT. The entire variable domain, with the rest obtained from reference TRBV5-1 and TRBJ1-5, is as follows: KAGVTQTPRYLIKTRGQQVTLSCSPISGHRSVSWYQQTPGQGLQFLFEYFSETQRNKGNFPGRFSGRQFSNSRSEMNVSTLELGDSALYLCASSLAQDQPQHFGDGTRLSIL.

The V and J genes are TRBV2 and TRBJ1-5; no definite D call. The CDR3 runs to 14 residues. Germline V lookup: CDR1 SNHLY, CDR2 FYNNEI. The germline V and J ends were trimmed by 5 bases and 0 bases, with 8 bases remaining between them. The CDR3 protein is CASSYGPSNQPQHF. CDR3 coding DNA: TGTGCCAGCAGTTATGGGCCTAGCAATCAGCCCCAGCATTTT.

This clonotype has at least ten counts. In DNA, the CDR3 is TGTGCCAGCAGTGTACTAGCGGGGAAAAATGAGCAGTTCTTC. Translating it yields CASSVLAGKNEQFF. V is TRBV6-1 and J is TRBJ2-1; 10 bases align to TRBD2. From germline, CDR1 is MNHNS and CDR2 SASEGT. This CDR3 is built from 14 residues. The V segment lost 4 bases and the J segment 7 bases; nucleotides outside the gene matches: 4.

The chain employs TRBV10-3 and TRBJ2-1; D is perhaps TRBD1 (6 bases). Deletions cut 4 bases from V and 0 bases from J, with 13 bases between. This CDR3 is built from 16 residues. CDR1 is ENHRY, CDR2 SYGVKD, per germline. The CDR3 coding sequence is TGTGCCATCAGTGGGATCACAGGGCCCTCCTACAATGAGCAGTTCTTC. It is translated as CAISGITGPSYNEQFF.

This rearrangement joins TRBV19 to TRBJ1-5; a possible D gene is TRBD1 (5 bases). Germline lookup yields CDR1 LNHDA and CDR2 SQIVND (reference sequence). Trimming left V 7 bases short and J 11 bases short, with 18 bases between. This CDR3 is built from 13 residues. This CDR3 reads CASMGRGPLAQHF. As DNA, the CDR3 is TGTGCCAGTATGGGACGGGGTCCCCTAGCCCAGCATTTT.